This is a list of T cell receptor beta chains from one sample in a study of blood T cell repertoires in COVID-19. Only in-frame clones appear in the TCRdb table, and some are missing; sequencing was by immunoSEQ multiplex PCR. Of hundreds of thousands of clones in the sample, 80% to 90% are singletons; the top ten hold less than 1.2%. The sample comprised PBMCs or T cells enriched from blood (not recorded which). These receptors were taken from a young man who had recovered from COVID-19. Each CDR3 is given without its conserved first and last residue.

j_call v_call cdr3_aa
TRBJ2-2 TRBV6-4 ASREPNTGELF
TRBJ1-1 TRBV2 ASSEARGLNTEAF
TRBJ1-2 TRBV18 ASSPGDNPNYGYT
TRBJ1-1 TRBV29-1 SVGRIMNTEAF
TRBJ2-7 TRBV5-5 ASSPTSGGLEQY
TRBJ2-3 TRBV3-1/TRBV3-2 ASSLREWDTQY
TRBJ1-2 TRBV27 ASTPRGGQKDGGYT
TRBJ1-2 TRBV28 ASSLTGGWYGYT
TRBJ1-6 TRBV6-2/TRBV6-3 ASSYRTGSKNSPLH
TRBJ2-3 TRBV29-1 SVDRIGTGRDTQY
TRBJ1-2 TRBV10-1 ASRAAGTGEGMLNGGYT
TRBJ2-3 TRBV30 AWTRAGEGTDTQY
TRBJ2-3 TRBV7-9 ASSLPGHTDTQY
TRBJ1-5 TRBV4-1 ASSQPRELSGPQPQH
TRBJ1-1 TRBV10-3 AIKLDRTNTEAF